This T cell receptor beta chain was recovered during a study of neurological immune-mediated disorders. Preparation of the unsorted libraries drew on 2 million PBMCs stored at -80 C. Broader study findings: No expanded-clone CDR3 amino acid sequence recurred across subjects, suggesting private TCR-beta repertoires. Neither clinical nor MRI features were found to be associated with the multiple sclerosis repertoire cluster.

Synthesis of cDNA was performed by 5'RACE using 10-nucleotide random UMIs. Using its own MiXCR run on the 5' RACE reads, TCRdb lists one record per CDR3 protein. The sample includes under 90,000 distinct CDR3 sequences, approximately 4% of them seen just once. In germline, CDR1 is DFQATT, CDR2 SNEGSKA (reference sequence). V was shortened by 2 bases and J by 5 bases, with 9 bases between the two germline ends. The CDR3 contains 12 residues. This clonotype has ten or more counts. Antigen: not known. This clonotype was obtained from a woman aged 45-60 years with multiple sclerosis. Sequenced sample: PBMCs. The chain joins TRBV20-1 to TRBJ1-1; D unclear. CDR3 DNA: TGCAGTGCTAGAAATCAGGTTACTGAAGCTTTCTTT. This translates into CSARNQVTEAFF.